These 3 T cell receptor beta chains came from one sample sequenced in a study of vaccination effects on CD4 cells after COVID-19. For these receptors, no antigen is known. Antigen-specific CD4+ T cells were first expanded with viral peptide pools by the ViraFEST assay and only then sequenced. Cultured cells yielded isolated CD4+ T cells after nine to ten days. PCR showed that the person got SARS-CoV-2 infection at some point between March and December 2020. The assay was immunoSEQ multiplex PCR, and TCRdb's table has in-frame clones only and misses some. The data contain around 19,000 clones, less than 85% of them seen just once; the ten biggest clones take up around 40%. This material consisted of CD4+ T cells from PBMCs cultured with a peptide pool, taken before COVID-19 vaccination. The receptors stem from a human donor who had a prior SARS-CoV-2 infection.

This chain joins TRBV14 and TRBJ2-1; 11 positions agree with TRBD2. J was trimmed by 5 bases and V by 0 bases; bases with no gene match: 9. CDR3 length equals 18 residues. CDR1 is SGHDN, CDR2 FVKESK, per germline. CDR3 coding DNA: TGTGCCAGCAGCCAAGAATATAGCGGGAGGGCCATCGACAATGAGCAGTTCTTC. It codes for CASSQEYSGRAIDNEQFF.

The chain has TRBV5-5 and TRBJ2-2; D unresolved. With 0 bases removed from V and 2 bases from J, the gap between germline ends came to 8 bases. Germline V gene sequence: CDR1 SGHKS, CDR2 YYEKEE (reference sequence). CDR3 size: 15 residues. The CDR3 protein is CASSLGLGNTGELFF. For the CDR3, the DNA is TGTGCCAGCAGCTTGGGTCTAGGAAACACCGGGGAGCTGTTTTTT.

This chain links TRBV29-1 with TRBJ1-6, with D possibly matching TRBD1 (5 bases). Germline V gives CDR1 SQVTM, CDR2 ANQGSEA. V was clipped by 5 bases and J by 7 bases, with 12 bases between them. This CDR3 spans 13 amino acids. CDR3 sequence reads: CSVSGTLNSPLHF. CDR3 DNA sequence: TGCAGCGTTTCTGGGACGTTGAATTCACCCCTCCACTTT.